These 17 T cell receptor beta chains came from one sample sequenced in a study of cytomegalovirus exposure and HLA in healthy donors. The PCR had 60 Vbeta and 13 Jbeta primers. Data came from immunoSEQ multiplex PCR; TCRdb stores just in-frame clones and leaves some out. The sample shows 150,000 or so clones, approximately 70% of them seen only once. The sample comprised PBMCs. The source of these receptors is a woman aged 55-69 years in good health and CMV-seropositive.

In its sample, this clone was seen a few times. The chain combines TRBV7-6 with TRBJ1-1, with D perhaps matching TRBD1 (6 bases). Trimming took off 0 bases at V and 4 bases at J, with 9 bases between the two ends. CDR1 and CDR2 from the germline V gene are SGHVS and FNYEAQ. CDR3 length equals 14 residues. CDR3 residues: CASSLAQGTTEAFF. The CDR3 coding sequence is TGTGCCAGCAGCTTAGCGCAGGGGACCACTGAAGCTTTCTTT. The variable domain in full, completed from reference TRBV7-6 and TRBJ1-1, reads GAGVSQSPRYKVTKRGQDVALRCDPISGHVSLYWYRQALGQGPEFLTYFNYEAQQDKSGLPNDRFSAERPEGSISTLTIQRTEQRDSAMYRCASSLAQGTTEAFFGQGTRLTVV.

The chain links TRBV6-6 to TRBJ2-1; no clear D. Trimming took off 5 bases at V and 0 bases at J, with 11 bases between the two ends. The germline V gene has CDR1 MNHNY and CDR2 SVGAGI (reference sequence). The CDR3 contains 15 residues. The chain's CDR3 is CASSAALLSYNEQFF. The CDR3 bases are TGTGCCAGCAGTGCTGCGTTGCTCTCCTACAATGAGCAGTTCTTC.

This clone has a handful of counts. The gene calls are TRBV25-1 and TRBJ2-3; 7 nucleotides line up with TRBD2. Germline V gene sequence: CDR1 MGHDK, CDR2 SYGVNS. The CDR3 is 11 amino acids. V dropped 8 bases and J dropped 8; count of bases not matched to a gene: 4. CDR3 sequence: CASRLAGTQYF. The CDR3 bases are TGTGCCAGCCGACTAGCTGGTACGCAGTATTTT. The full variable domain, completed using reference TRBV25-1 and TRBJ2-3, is EADIYQTPRYLVIGTGKKITLECSQTMGHDKMYWYQQDPGMELHLIHYSYGVNSTEKGDLSSESTVSRIRTEHFPLTLESARPSHTSQYLCASRLAGTQYFGPGTRLTVL.

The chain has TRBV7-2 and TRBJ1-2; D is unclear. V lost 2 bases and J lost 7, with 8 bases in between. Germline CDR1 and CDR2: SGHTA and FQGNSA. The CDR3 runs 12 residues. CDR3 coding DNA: TGTGCCAGCAGCTTATCCGGTTTTGGCTACACCTTC. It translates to CASSLSGFGYTF.

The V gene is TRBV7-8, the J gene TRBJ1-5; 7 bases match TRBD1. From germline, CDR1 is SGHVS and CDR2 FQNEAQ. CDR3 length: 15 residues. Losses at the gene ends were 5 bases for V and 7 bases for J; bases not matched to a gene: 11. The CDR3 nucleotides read TGTGCCAGCAGCGCCATTGACAGGGAGAGGCAGCCCCAGCATTTT. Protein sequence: CASSAIDRERQPQHF.

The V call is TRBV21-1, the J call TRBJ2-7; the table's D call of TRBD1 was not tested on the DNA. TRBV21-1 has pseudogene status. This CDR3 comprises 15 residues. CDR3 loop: CASSLSYRGYHEQYF. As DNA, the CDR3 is TGTGCCAGCAGTCTATCTTACAGGGGATACCACGAGCAGTACTTC.

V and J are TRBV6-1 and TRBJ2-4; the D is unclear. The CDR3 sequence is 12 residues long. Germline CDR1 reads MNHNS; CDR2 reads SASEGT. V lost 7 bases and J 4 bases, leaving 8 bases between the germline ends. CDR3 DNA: TGTGCCAGCACACGGGTAAAAAACATTCAGTACTTC. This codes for CASTRVKNIQYF.

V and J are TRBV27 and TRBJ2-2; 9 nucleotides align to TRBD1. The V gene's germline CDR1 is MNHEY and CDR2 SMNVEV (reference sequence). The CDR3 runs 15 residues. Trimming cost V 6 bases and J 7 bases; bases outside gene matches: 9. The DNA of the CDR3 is TGTGCCAGCAGCCAGGGGACAGGGTCGGGCGGGGAGCTGTTTTTT. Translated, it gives CASSQGTGSGGELFF.

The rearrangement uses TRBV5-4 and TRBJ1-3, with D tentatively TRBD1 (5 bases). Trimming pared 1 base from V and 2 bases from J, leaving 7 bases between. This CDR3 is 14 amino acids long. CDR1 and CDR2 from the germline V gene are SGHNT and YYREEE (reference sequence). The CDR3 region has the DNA TGTGCCAGCAGCTTGCGGGGGGCTGGAAACACCATATATTTT. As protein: CASSLRGAGNTIYF.

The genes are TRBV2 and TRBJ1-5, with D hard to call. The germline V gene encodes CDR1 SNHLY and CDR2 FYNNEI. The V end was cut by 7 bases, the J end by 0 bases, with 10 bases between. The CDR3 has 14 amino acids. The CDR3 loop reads CASNGEYSNQPQHF. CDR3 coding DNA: TGTGCCAGCAACGGGGAATATAGCAATCAGCCCCAGCATTTT.

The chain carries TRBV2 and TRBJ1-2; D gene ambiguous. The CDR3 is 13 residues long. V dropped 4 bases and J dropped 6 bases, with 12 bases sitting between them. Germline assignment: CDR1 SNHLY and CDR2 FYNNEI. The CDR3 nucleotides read TGTGCCAGCAGTGCGACCCCACGGGATGGCTACACCTTC. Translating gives CASSATPRDGYTF. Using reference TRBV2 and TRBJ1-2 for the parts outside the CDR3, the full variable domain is EPEVTQTPSHQVTQMGQEVILRCVPISNHLYFYWYRQILGQKVEFLVSFYNNEISEKSEIFDDQFSVERPDGSNFTLKIRSTKLEDSAMYFCASSATPRDGYTFGSGTRLTVV.

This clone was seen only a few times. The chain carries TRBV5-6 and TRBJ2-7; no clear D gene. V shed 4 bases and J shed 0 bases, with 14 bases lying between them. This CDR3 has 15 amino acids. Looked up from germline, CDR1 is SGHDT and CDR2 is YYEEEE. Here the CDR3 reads CASSQDIKNSYEQYF. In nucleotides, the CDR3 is TGTGCCAGCAGCCAGGATATCAAGAACTCCTACGAGCAGTACTTC.

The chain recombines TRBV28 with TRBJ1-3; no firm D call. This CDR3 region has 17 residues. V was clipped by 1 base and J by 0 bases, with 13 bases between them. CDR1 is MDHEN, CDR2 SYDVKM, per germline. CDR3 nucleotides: TGTGCCAGCAGTTTATCCGGCAGGAAAAGCTCTGGAAACACCATATATTTT. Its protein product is CASSLSGRKSSGNTIYF.

Here the CDR3 reads CASRLTGTATSGYTF. CDR3 bases: TGTGCCAGCAGACTAACCGGGACAGCCACGAGTGGCTACACCTTC. This chain links TRBV9 with TRBJ1-2, with 7 bases matching TRBD1. CDR3 size: 15 residues. Germline lookup yields CDR1 SGDLS and CDR2 YYNGEE. Losses at the gene ends were 5 bases for V and 7 bases for J; bases not matched to a gene: 14.

CDR3 loop: CASSAHLQVNTEAFF. CDR3 DNA sequence: TGTGCCAGCAGTGCCCACCTCCAGGTGAACACTGAAGCTTTCTTT. The chain employs TRBV6-1 and TRBJ1-1; unclear D gene. The CDR3 has 15 amino acids. Germline values: CDR1 MNHNS, CDR2 SASEGT. V was trimmed by 4 bases and J by 0 bases, leaving 12 bases between them.

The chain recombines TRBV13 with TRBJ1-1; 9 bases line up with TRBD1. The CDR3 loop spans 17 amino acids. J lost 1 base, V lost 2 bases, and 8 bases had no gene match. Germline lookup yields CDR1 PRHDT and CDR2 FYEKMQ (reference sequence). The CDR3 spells CASSLKTGGSRNTEAFF. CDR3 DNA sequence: TGTGCCAGCAGCTTAAAAACAGGGGGCTCAAGGAACACTGAAGCTTTCTTT.

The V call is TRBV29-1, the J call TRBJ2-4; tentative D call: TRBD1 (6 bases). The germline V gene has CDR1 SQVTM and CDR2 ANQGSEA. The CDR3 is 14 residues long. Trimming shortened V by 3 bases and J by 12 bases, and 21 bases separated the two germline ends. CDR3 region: CSVDPGDARGSQYF. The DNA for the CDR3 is TGCAGCGTTGATCCCGGAGATGCTAGGGGGTCTCAGTACTTC.